This T cell receptor (beta chain) derives from a study of T cell responses to AZD1222 COVID-19 vaccine. Study observations and caveats: A rise in Spike-specific TCR breadth and depth followed two AZD1222 doses. Donors skewed white British and female; clonal diversity was possibly underestimated.

Regarding this clone: As yet, its antigen is unknown.

CDR1 is SGHTA, CDR2 FQGNSA, per germline. This CDR3 comprises 14 residues. V dropped 5 bases and J dropped 1 base, with 11 bases sitting between them. Only in-frame clones appear in the TCRdb table, and some are missing; sequencing was by immunoSEQ multiplex PCR. The sample includes around 100,000 clones, more than 70% of them seen just once. This TCR derives from an adult in good health. This specimen was peripheral blood, taken on day 0 of AZD1222 vaccination. The V call is TRBV7-2, the J call TRBJ1-1; a possible D gene is TRBD1 (5 bases). Here the CDR3 reads CASSPRTQNTEAFF. CDR3 DNA: TGTGCCAGCAGCCCTCGGACACAGAACACTGAAGCTTTCTTT.